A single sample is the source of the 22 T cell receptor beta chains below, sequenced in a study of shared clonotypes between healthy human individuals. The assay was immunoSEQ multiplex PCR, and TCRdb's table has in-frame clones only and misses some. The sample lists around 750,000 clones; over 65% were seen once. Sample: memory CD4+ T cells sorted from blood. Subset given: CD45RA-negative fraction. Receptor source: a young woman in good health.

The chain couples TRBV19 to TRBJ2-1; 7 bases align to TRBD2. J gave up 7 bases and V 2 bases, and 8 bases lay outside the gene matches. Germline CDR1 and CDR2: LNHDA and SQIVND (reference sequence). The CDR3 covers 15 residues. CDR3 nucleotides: TGTGCCAGTAGTATAATGGGGGGGAGTCGGAATGAGCAGTTCTTC. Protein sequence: CASSIMGGSRNEQFF.

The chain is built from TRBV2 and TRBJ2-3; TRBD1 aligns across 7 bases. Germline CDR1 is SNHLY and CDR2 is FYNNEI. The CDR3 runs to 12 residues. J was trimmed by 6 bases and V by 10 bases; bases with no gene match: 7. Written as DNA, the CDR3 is TGTGCCACTCGACAGGGTGCCGATACGCAGTATTTT. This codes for CATRQGADTQYF.

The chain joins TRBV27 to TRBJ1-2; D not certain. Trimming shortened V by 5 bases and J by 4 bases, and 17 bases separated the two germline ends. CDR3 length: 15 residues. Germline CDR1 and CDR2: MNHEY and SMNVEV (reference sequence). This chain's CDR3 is CASSKPGENLYGYTF. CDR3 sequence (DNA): TGTGCCAGCAGTAAACCCGGGGAAAATCTCTATGGCTACACCTTC.

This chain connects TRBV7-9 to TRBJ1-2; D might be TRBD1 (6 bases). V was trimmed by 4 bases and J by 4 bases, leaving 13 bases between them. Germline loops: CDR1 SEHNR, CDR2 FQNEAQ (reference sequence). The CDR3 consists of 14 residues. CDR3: CASSSSGGAYGYTF. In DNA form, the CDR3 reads TGTGCCAGCAGCTCCTCGGGGGGGGCCTATGGCTACACCTTC.

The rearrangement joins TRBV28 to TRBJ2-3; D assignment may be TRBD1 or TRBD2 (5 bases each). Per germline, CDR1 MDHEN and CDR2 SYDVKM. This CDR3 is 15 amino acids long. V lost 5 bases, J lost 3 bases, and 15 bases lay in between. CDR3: CASSVPGRRTDTQYF. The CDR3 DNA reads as TGTGCCAGCAGTGTCCCGGGACGGAGAACAGATACGCAGTATTTT.

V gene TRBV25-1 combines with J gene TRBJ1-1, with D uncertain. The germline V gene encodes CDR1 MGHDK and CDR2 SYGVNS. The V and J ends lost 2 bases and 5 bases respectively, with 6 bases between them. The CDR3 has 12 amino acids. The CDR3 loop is CASSEGTTEAFF. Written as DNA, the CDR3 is TGTGCCAGCAGTGAAGGTACAACTGAAGCTTTCTTT.

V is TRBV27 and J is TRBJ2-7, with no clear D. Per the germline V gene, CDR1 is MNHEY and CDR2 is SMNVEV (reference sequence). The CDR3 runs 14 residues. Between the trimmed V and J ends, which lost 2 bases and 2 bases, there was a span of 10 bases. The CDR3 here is CASSLAANTYEQYF. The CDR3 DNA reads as TGTGCCAGCAGTTTAGCGGCCAACACCTACGAGCAGTACTTC.

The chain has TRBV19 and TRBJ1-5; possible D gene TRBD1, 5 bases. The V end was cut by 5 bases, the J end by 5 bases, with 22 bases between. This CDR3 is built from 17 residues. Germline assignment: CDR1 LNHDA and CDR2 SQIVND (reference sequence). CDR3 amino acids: CASSPFGAGRNYQPQHF. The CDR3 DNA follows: TGTGCCAGTAGTCCTTTTGGCGCAGGGAGGAATTATCAGCCCCAGCATTTT.

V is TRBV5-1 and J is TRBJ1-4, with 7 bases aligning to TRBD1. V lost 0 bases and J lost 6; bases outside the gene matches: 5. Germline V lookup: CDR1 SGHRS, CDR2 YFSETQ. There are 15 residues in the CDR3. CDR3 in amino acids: CASSLVTGDYEKLFF. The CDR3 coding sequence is TGCGCCAGCAGCTTGGTTACAGGGGATTATGAAAAACTGTTTTTT.

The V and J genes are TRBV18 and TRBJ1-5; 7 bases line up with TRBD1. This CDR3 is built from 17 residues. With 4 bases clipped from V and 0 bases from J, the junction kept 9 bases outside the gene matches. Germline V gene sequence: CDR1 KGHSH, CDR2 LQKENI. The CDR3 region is CASSHQQGTDSNQPQHF. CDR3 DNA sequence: TGTGCCAGCTCACACCAACAGGGGACAGATAGCAATCAGCCCCAGCATTTT.

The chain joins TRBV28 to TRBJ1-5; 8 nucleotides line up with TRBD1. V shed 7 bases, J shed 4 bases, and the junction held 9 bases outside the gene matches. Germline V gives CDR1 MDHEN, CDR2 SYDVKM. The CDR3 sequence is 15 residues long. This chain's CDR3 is CASIPGGETNQPQHF. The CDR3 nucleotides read TGTGCCAGCATTCCAGGGGGCGAAACGAATCAGCCCCAGCATTTT.

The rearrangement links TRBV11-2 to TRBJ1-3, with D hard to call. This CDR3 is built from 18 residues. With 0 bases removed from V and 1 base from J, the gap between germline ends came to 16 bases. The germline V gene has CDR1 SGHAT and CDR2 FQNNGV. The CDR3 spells CASSLDFGLEDSGNTIYF. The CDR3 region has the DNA TGTGCCAGCAGCTTAGATTTTGGGTTAGAGGATTCTGGAAACACCATATATTTT.

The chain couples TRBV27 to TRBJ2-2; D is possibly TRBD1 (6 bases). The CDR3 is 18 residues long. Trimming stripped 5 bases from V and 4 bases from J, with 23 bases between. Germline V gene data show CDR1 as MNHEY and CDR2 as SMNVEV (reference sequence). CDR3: CASSPKPPGALGTGELFF. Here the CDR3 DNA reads TGTGCCAGCAGTCCCAAGCCCCCAGGGGCTCTCGGCACCGGGGAGCTGTTTTTT.

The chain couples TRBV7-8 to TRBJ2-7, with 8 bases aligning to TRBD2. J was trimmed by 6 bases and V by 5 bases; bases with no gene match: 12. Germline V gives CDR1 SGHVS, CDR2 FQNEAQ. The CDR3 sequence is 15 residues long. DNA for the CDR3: TGTGCCAGCAGCCCCCGGACTAGCATCTTGTCCGAGCAGTACTTC. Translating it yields CASSPRTSILSEQYF. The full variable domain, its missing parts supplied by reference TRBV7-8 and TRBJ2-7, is GAGVSQSPRYKVAKRGQDVALRCDPISGHVSLFWYQQALGQGPEFLTYFQNEAQLDKSGLPSDRFFAERPEGSVSTLKIQRTQQEDSAVYLCASSPRTSILSEQYFGPGTRLTVT.

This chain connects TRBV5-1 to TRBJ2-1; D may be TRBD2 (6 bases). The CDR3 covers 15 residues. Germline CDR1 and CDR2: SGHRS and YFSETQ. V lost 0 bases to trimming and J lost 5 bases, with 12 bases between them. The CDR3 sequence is CASSLGGDGHNEQFF. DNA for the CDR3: TGCGCCAGCAGCTTGGGCGGGGACGGACACAATGAGCAGTTCTTC.

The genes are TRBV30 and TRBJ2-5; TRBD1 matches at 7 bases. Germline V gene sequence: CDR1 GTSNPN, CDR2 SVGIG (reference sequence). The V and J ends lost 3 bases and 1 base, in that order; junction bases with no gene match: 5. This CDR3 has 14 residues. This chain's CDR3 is CAWRSGQVQETQYF. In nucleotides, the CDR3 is TGTGCCTGGAGATCTGGACAGGTCCAAGAGACCCAGTACTTC.

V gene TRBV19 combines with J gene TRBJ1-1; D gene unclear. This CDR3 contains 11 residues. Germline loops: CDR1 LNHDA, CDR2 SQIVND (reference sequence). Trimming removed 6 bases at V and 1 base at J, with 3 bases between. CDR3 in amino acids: CASRSNTEAFF. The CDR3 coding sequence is TGTGCCAGTAGATCGAACACTGAAGCTTTCTTT.

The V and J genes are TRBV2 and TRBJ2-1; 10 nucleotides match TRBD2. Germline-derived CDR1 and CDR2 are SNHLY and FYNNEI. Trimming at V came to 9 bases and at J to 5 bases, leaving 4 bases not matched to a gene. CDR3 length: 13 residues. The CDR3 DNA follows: TGTGCCAGTGGGACTAGCGCCAACAATGAGCAGTTCTTC. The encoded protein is CASGTSANNEQFF.

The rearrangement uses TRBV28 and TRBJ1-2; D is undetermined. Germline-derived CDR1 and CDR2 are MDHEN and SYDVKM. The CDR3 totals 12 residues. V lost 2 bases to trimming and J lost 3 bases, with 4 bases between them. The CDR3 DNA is TGTGCCAGCAGTTTAGAACACTATGGCTACACCTTC. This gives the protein CASSLEHYGYTF.

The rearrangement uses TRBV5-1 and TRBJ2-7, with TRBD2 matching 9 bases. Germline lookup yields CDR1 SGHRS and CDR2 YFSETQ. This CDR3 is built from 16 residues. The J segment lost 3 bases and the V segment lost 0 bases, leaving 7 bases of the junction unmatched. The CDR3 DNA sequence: TGCGCCAGCAGCTTGGGGGCGGGAGGGCCTAACTACGAGCAGTACTTC. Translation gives CASSLGAGGPNYEQYF.

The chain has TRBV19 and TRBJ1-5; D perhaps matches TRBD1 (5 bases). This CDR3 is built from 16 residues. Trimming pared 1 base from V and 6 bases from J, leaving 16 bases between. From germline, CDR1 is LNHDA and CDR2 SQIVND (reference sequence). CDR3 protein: CASSIVALGGTQPQHF. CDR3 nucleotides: TGTGCCAGTAGTATAGTAGCCCTAGGAGGGACTCAGCCCCAGCATTTT.

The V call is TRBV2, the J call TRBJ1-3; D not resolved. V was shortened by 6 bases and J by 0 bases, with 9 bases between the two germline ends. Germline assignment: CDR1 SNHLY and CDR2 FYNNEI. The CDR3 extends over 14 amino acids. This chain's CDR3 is CASSRDRSGNTIYF. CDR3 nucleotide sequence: TGTGCCAGCAGCCGGGATCGCTCTGGAAACACCATATATTTT.